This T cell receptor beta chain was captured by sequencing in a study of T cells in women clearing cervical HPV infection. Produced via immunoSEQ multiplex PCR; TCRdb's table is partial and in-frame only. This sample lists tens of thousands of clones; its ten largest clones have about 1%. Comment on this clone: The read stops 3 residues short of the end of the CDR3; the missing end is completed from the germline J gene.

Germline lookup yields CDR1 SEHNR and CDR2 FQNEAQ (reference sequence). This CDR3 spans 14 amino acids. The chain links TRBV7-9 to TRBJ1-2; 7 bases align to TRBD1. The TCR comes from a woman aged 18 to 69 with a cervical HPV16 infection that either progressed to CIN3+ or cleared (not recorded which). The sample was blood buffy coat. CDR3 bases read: TGTGCCAGCAGCTCCAACCGGGACAGTTACGAC. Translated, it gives CASSSNRDSYD. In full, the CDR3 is CASSSNRDSYDYTF.